This T cell receptor (beta chain) was identified in a study of OX40 agonist ivuxolimab in advanced cancers. Study as a whole: Every 2 weeks, patients received ivuxolimab intravenously, dosed at 0.01 to 10 mg/kg. General study points: Still undetermined is the antigen specificity of the expanded peripheral T cells. At 0.1-3.0 mg/kg, partial responders had clonal expansion among the lowest observed.

With regard to this clone: What it binds is unknown.

Data came from immunoSEQ multiplex PCR; TCRdb stores just in-frame clones and leaves some out. The sample records approximately 54,000 clones, approximately 90% being singletons. V lost 3 bases and J 0 bases, leaving 8 bases between the germline ends. Germline V CDR1 and CDR2: SGHVS, FQNEAQ. The CDR3 spans 14 residues. The J gene is TRBJ1-2, the V gene TRBV7-8; D gene uncertain. The sequence derives from an adult with an advanced solid tumor such as melanoma, head and neck, liver or kidney cancer. This sample comprised CD4+ or CD8+ T cells sorted from blood, obtained in a trial of the OX40 agonist ivuxolimab. This CDR3 reads CASSFSKTNYGYTF. The DNA for the CDR3 is TGTGCCAGCAGCTTTAGTAAGACTAACTATGGCTACACCTTC.